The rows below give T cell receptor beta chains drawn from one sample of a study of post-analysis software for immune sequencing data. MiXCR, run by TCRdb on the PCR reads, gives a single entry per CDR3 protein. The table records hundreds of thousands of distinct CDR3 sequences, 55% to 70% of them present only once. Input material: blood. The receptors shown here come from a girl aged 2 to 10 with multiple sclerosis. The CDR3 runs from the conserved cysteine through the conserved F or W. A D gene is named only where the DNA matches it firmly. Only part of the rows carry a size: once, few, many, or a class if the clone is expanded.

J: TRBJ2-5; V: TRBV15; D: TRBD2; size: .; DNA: TGTGCCACCGGGGGAACTAGCGGTACCCAGTACTTC; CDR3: CATGGTSGTQYF
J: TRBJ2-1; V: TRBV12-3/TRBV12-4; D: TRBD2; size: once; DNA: TGTGCCAGCAGTTCCAATCGGGGGGGGGACAATGAGCAGTTCTTC; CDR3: CASSSNRGGDNEQFF
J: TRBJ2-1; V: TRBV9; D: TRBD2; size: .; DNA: TGTGCCAGCAGCGTAGGCGGGACTAGCGGAAACAATGAGCAGTTCTTC; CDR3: CASSVGGTSGNNEQFF
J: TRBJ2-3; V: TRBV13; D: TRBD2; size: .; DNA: TGTGCCAGCAGCTTAGTTAGCGGGGAGGCAGATACGCAGTATTTT; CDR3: CASSLVSGEADTQYF
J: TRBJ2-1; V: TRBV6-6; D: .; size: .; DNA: TGTGCCAGCAGTTACTCTATGGAGGATTTCTCCTACAATGAGCAGTTCTTC; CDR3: CASSYSMEDFSYNEQFF
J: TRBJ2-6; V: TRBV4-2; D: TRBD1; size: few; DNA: TGTGCCAGCAGCCAAGCGGGGACAGGGATGTCTGGGGCCAACGTCCTGACTTTC; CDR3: CASSQAGTGMSGANVLTF
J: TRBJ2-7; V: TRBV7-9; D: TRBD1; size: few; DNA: TGTGCCAGCAGCACGGGACAGGGAAACGAGCAGTACTTC; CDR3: CASSTGQGNEQYF
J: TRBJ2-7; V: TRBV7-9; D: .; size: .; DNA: TGTGCCAGCAGCCCCTTTACAGGGTACGAGCAGTACTTC; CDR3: CASSPFTGYEQYF
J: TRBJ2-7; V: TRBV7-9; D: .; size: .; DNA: TGTGCCAGCAGCTTATCGGCGGAATCCACCTACGAGCGGTACTTC; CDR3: CASSLSAESTYERYF
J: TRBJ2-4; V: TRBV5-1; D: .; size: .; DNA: TGCGCCAGCAGGCACGTGGACGGAAAAGCCAAAAACATTCAGTACTTC; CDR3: CASRHVDGKAKNIQYF
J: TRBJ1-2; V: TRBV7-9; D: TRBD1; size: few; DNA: TGTGCCAGCAGCTTAGGGCAGGGGGCGAACTATGGCTACACCTTC; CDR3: CASSLGQGANYGYTF
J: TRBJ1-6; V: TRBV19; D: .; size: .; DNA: TGTGCCAGTAGTATAGATCCCGGACCCCTCCACTTT; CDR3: CASSIDPGPLHF
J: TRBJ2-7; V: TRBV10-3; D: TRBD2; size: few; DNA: TGTGCCATCAGTGACGGGGGGAAGCCCTACGAGCAGTACTTC; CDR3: CAISDGGKPYEQYF
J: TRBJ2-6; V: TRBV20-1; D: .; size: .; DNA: TGCAGTGCTAGAGGGGCCCCCGCGGGAAAGGCGGGGGCCAACGTCCTGACTTTC; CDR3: CSARGAPAGKAGANVLTF
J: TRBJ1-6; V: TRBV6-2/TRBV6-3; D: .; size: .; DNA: TGTGCCAGCAGGGGGTCCGGGGATAATTCACCCCTCCACTTT; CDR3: CASRGSGDNSPLHF
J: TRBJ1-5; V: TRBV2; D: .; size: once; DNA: TGTGCCAGCAGCATTCTTGGCAATCAGCCCCAGCATTTT; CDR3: CASSILGNQPQHF
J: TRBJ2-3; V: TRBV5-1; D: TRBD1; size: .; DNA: TGCGCCAGCAGCCGGGGAATAGGGGGCGTAACAGATACGCAGTATTTT; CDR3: CASSRGIGGVTDTQYF
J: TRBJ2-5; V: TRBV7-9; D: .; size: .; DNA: TGTGCCAGCAGCTTTCCACTCGGGGAGACCCAGTACTTC; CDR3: CASSFPLGETQYF
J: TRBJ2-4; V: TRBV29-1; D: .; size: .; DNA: TGCAACGTTGTGTGGGGATTAGCCAAAAACATTCAGTACTTC; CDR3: CNVVWGLAKNIQYF
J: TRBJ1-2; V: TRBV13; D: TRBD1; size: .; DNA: TGTGCCAGCAGCCATCCCACAGGGGGAGGAGGCTACACCTTC; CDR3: CASSHPTGGGGYTF
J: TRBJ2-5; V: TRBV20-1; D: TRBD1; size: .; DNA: TGCAGTGCTAGAGAGCCAGGGGGCCAAGAGACCCAGTACTTC; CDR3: CSAREPGGQETQYF
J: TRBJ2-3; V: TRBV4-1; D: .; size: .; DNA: TGCGCCAGCAGCCAAGAGAGCCTTGGCACAGATACGCAGTATTTT; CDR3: CASSQESLGTDTQYF
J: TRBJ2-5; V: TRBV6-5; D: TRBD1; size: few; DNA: TGTGCCAGCAGTTACCTCGGGACAGGGCGGCAAGAGACCCAGTACTTC; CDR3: CASSYLGTGRQETQYF
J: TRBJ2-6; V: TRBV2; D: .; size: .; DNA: TGTGCCAGCAGTGGACCCTCCCTACAATCTGGGGCCAACGTCCTGACTTTC; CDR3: CASSGPSLQSGANVLTF